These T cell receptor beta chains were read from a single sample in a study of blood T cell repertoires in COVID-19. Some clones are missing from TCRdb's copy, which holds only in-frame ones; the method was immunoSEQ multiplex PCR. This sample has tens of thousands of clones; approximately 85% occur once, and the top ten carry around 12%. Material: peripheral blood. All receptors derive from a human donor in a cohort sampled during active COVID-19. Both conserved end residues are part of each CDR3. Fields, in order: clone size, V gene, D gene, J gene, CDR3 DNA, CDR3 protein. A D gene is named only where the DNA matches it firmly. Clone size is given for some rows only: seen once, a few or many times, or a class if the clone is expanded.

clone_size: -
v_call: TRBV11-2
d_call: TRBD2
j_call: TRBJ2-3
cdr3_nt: TGTGCCAGCAGCTTATCGGGCAGCGGGGGGGGCCTTGGCCATACGCAGTATTTT
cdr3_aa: CASSLSGSGGGLGHTQYF

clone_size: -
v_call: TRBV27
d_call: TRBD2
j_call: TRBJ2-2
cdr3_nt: TGTGCCAGCAGTTTAGCGGGGGGAAGCAGGACCGGGGAGCTGTTTTTT
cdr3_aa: CASSLAGGSRTGELFF

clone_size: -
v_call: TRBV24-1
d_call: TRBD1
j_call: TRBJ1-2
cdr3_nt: TGTGCCACCAGTGAGAGTGGGACAGGGAGGTATGGCTACACCTTC
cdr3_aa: CATSESGTGRYGYTF

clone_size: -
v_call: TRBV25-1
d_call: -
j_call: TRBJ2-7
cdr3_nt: TGTGCCAGCAGCCAGACAGATTCCTACGAGCAGTACTTC
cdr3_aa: CASSQTDSYEQYF

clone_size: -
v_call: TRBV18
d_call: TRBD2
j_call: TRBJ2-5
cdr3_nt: TGTGCCAGCTCACGCGGACTAGCGGGGGGAAAAGAGACCCAGTACTTC
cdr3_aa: CASSRGLAGGKETQYF

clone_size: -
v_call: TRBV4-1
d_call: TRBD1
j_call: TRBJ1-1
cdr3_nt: TGCGCCAGCAGCCATCCCCAAGGACAGGGGTACACTGAAGCTTTCTTT
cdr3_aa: CASSHPQGQGYTEAFF

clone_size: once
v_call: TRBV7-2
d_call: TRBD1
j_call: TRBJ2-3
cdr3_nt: TGTGCCAGCAGCTCGGACAGGGGCCTCACAGATACGCAGTATTTT
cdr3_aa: CASSSDRGLTDTQYF

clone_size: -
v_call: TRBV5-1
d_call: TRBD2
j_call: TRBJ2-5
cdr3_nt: TGCGCCAGCAGCTTACAGCGGGGGCCCCAAGAGACCCAGTACTTC
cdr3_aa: CASSLQRGPQETQYF

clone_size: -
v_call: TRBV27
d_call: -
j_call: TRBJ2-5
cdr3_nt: TGTGCCAGCGGCGGGACTTACTCGGAGACCCAGTACTTC
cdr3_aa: CASGGTYSETQYF

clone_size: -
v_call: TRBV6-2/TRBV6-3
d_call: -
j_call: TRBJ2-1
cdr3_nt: TGTGCCAGCAGTTCGATACAGGGAAGGGGTTACAATGAGCAGTTCTTC
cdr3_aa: CASSSIQGRGYNEQFF

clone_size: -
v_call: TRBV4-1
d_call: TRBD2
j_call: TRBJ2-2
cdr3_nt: TGCGCCAGCAGCCGGACTAGCGCGGCCGGGGAGCTGTTTTTT
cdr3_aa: CASSRTSAAGELFF

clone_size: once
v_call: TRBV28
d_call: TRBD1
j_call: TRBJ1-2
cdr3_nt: TGTGCCAGCAGTCCGGGACAGGACTATGGCTACACCTTC
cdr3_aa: CASSPGQDYGYTF

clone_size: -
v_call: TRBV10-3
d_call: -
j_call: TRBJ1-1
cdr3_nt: TGTGCCATCAGTGAGCCAGGGAAAAACACTGAAGCTTTCTTT
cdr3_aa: CAISEPGKNTEAFF

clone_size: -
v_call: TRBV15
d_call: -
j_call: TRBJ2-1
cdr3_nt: TGTGCCACCAGCAGAGTGAGAGGGGGTAGCTCCTACAATGAGCAGTTCTTC
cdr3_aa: CATSRVRGGSSYNEQFF

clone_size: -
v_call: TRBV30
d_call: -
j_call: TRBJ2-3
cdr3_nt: TGTGCCTGGCAAACTAGGATCCGAGATACGCAGTATTTT
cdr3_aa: CAWQTRIRDTQYF

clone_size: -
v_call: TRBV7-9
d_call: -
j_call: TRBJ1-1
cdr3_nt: TGTGCCAGCAGCTTCACAGGGAAGAACACTGAAGCTTTCTTT
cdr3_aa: CASSFTGKNTEAFF

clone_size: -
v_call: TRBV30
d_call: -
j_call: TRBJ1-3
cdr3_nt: TGTGCCTGGAGCGGGGGGGGAAACACCATATATTTT
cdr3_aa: CAWSGGGNTIYF

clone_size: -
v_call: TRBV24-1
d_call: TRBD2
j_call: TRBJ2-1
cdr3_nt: TGTGCCACTCGTCGCAATAGCGGGCTCAATGAGCAGTTCTTC
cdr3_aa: CATRRNSGLNEQFF

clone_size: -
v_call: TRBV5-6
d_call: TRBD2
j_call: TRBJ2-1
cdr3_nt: TGTGCCAGCAGCCTTTCCGGGACTAGCCTGTACAATGAGCAGTTCTTC
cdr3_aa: CASSLSGTSLYNEQFF

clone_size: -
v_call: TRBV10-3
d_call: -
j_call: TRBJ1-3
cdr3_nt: TGTGCCATCGACCCCCGCGGGTCTGGAAACACCATATATTTT
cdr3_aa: CAIDPRGSGNTIYF

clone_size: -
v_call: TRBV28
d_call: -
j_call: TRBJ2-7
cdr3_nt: TGTGCCAGCGCCGGGGGCTACGAGCAGTACTTC
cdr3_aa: CASAGGYEQYF

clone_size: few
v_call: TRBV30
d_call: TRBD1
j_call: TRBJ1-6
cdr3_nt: TGTGCCTGGAGGGGGACAGGGGGTAGGGATTCACCCCTCCACTTT
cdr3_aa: CAWRGTGGRDSPLHF

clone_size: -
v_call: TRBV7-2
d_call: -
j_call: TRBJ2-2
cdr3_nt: TGTGCCAGCAGCTTAAAACGAATAGGTGGCGGGTACACCGGGGAGCTGTTTTTT
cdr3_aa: CASSLKRIGGGYTGELFF

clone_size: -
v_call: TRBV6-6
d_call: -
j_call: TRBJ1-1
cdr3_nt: TGTGCCAGCAGCCGGTCGACAAGCATGAACACTGAAGCTTTCTTT
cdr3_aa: CASSRSTSMNTEAFF

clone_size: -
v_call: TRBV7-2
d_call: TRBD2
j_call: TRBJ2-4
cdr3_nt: TGTGCCAGCAGCTTTGATGGAACGGGAGGGTACATTCAGTACTTC
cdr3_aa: CASSFDGTGGYIQYF

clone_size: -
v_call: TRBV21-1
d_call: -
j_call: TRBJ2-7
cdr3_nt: TGTGCCAGCAGCAAAAGACTAGCGGGGTCTCTGGTTAGCTCCTACGAGCAGTACTTC
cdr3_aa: CASSKRLAGSLVSSYEQYF

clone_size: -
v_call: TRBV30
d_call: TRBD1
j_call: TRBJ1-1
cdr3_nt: TGTGCCTGGATGAGCCCCCGACAGGGGCAGACTGAAGCTTTCTTT
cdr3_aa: CAWMSPRQGQTEAFF

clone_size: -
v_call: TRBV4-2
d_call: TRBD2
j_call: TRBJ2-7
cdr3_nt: TGTGCCAGCAGCCAAGATGTAACGGGGGGAAACTACGAGCAGTACTTC
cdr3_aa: CASSQDVTGGNYEQYF

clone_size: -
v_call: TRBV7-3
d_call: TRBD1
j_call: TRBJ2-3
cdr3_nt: TGTGCCAGCAGCCTCGGGGACAGGGTAGGAGATACGCAGTATTTT
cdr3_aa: CASSLGDRVGDTQYF

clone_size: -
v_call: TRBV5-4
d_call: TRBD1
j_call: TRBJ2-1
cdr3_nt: TGTGCCAGCAGCTTGGGGGACAGGAACAATGAGCAGTTCTTC
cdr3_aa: CASSLGDRNNEQFF

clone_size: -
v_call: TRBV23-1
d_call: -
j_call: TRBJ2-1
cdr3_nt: TGCGCCAGCAGTCCCCCACCGGGCGGGGATTCCTACAATGAGCAGTTCTTC
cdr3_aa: CASSPPPGGDSYNEQFF

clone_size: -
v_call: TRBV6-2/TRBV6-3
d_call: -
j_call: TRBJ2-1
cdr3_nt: TGTGCCAGCAGCAACGCCCCGGACTGGTTCTCGGGCAATGAGCAGTTCTTC
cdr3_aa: CASSNAPDWFSGNEQFF

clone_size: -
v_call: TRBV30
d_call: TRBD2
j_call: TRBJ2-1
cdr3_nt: TGTGCCTGGAGCCTTGGACTAGCGGGCCTTTACAATGAGCAGTTCTTC
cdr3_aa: CAWSLGLAGLYNEQFF

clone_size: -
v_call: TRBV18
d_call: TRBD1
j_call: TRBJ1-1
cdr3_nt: TGTGCCAGCTCACCCGGGACAGGGAATTCGAACACTGAAGCTTTCTTT
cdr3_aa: CASSPGTGNSNTEAFF

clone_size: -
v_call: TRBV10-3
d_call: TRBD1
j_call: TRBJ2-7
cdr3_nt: TGTGCCATCAGTGACGGGACAGGTGTTACCTACGAGCAGTACTTC
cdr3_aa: CAISDGTGVTYEQYF

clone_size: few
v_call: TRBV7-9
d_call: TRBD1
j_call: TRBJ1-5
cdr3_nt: TGTGCCAGCAGCTCGGACAGGTCCAATCAGCCCCAGCATTTT
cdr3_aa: CASSSDRSNQPQHF

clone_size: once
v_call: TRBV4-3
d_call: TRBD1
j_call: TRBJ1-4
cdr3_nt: TGCGCCAGCAGCCCCGGATCGGACAGGCCCAATGAAAAACTGTTTTTT
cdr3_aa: CASSPGSDRPNEKLFF

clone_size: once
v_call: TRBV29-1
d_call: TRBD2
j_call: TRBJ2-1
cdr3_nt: TGCAGCGCTGCCATAGCGGGAGGGCCAGGTAATGAGCAGTTCTTC
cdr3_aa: CSAAIAGGPGNEQFF

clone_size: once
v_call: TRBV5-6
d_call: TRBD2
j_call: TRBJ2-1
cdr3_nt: TGTGCCAGCAGCCGTCGACTAGCGGCCTCCTACAATGAGCAGTTCTTC
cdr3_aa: CASSRRLAASYNEQFF

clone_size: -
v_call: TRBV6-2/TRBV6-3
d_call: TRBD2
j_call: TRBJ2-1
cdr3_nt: TGTGCCAGCAGTTACGGGACTAGCGCTGGGGAGCAGTTCTTC
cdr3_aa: CASSYGTSAGEQFF

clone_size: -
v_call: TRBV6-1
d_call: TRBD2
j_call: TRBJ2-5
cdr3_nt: TGTGCCAGCAGTAAAGCGGGGGGGTTGTCAGAGACCCAGTACTTC
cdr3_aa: CASSKAGGLSETQYF

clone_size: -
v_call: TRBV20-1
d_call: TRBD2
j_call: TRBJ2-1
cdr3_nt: TGCAGTGCTCACGAGCGGGGGAACCAACTCTTC
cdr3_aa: CSAHERGNQLF

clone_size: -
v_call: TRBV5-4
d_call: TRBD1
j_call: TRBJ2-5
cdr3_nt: TGTGCCAGCAGCCGCATTCAGGGACAGGAAGAGACCCAGTACTTC
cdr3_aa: CASSRIQGQEETQYF

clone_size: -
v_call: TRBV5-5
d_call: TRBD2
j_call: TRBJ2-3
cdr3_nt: TGTGCCAGCAGCTTGATAGCGGGGGGGATCACAGATACGCAGTATTTT
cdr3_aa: CASSLIAGGITDTQYF

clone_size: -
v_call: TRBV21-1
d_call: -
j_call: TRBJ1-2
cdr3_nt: TGTGCCAGCAGCAAAGCAGTAGGCAGGGACTATGGCTACACCTTC
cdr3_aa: CASSKAVGRDYGYTF

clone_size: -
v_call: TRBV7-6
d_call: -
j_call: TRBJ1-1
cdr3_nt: TGTGCCAGCAGCTTAGAGGACAGAAAGAACACTGAAGCTTTCTTT
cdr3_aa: CASSLEDRKNTEAFF

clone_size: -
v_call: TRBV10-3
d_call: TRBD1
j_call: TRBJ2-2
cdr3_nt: TGTGCCATCAGTGATTCCGGGACAGGAGCCGGGGAGCTGTTTTTT
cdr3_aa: CAISDSGTGAGELFF

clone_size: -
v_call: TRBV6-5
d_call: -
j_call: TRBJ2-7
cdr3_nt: TGTGCCAGCAGACAAACTAGAAACGAGCAGTACTTC
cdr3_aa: CASRQTRNEQYF